The entry below describes one T cell receptor (beta chain). The antigen it binds to is not known. Per-nucleotide qualities are absent, and no much larger clonotype sits a single base away. CDR1 LGHNA and CDR2 YSLEER were looked up in the germline V gene. Counted from cysteine to phenylalanine, this CDR3 has 15 amino acids. Of the read, only the CDR3 DNA is kept; its 45 bases are in frame from base 1. V loses 3 bases of germline sequence and J loses 3 bases, and the interval between the two ends is 14 bases. Ophthalmopathy patients had moderately to severely active disease, with a Clinical Activity Score of 3 or more, a NOSPECS grade of 4 or more, and a disease duration of less than 3 months. Exclusion was applied to patients with uncontrolled infections, other autoimmune diseases, pregnancy or lactation. Diagnoses relied on clinical symptoms, serum thyroxine and TRAb, thyroid ultrasound and orbital computed tomography. Ficoll-Paque density gradient centrifugation was used to isolate PBMCs from approximately 11 ml of fresh peripheral blood. Total RNA was extracted with Trizol reagent, and quality was checked on an Agilent 2100 Bioanalyzer.

The record originates from a study of T cells in Graves' hyperthyroidism and ophthalmopathy (dated by TCRdb to between 2019 and 2020). For context, the study as a whole: Peripheral blood was sampled at the time of initial diagnosis, prior to any treatment. TCR V-J signatures able to tell the groups apart were searched for in a discovery cohort of 100 patients, of whom roughly 42 had Graves' ophthalmopathy and some 60 had stable Graves' hyperthyroidism. Thyroid tissue and blood T-cell repertoires from about six Graves' hyperthyroidism patients were also compared in the study. For training and testing, the 110 or so patients in the discovery cohort were randomly divided in a 7:3 ratio. The paper describes TCR Vbeta CDR3 sequencing of more than 120 peripheral blood samples, made up of roughly 45 ophthalmopathy patients, approximately 76 hyperthyroidism patients and some 17 progressor patients. Prospective prediction of ophthalmopathy was tested in an independent validation cohort of 18 to 20 hyperthyroidism patients and around 16 patients who later progressed to ophthalmopathy. After blood sampling, hyperthyroidism patients were treated with methimazole at a starting dose of 30 mg daily, and ophthalmopathy patients were treated with high-dose intravenous methylprednisolone. What the study reported, not specific to this receptor: Most expanded thyroid clonotypes (frequency above 0.001) were also detected in blood, suggesting blood repertoires may reflect thyroid immune responses. Ophthalmopathy was separated from stable hyperthyroidism by a 13 V-J signature model, with around 90% sensitivity and roughly 81% specificity obtained in cross-validation and 80%/75% obtained in testing. During validation, the model predicted progression to ophthalmopathy a median of about 5.9 months ahead of onset, with roughly 65% sensitivity and 72% to 85% specificity. Sample size was not statistically predetermined, and blinding of investigators to group allocation was not performed.

Amplification of TCR beta CDR3 regions was carried out from RNA transcripts. The first round of RT-PCR for the TCR CDR3 was performed with the HTBI primer set and the Qiagen OneStep RT-PCR kit. A second multiplex PCR round built the libraries, followed by size selection and purification. Libraries were sequenced paired-end with 100 bp reads on an Illumina HiSeq2000. For the original study's pipeline: SOAPnuke was used to process the raw data, removing reads that contained adapters or uncalled bases, had a mean Phred below 15, or lacked an exact match to the constant primer or identifier. High-quality paired reads were merged using COPE v1.2.5, and each unique nucleotide sequence was defined as a clonotype. MiTCR v1.1 was used to align the clonotypes against IMGT TRBV, TRBD and TRBJ reference segments. Only V-J combinations with frequency above 0.0001, covering approximately 99% of repertoires, were analysed. A TCS score was defined as the ratio between F50 (clonal expansion) and ExV (chaos), using BLOSUM62-based TCRdist between CDR3 peptides within each V-J. Welch's t-statistics and random forest reduced roughly 540 V-J features to 13, which were used in a naive Bayes classifier (R e1071). TCRdb's own reprocessing of the public reads used fastp at Q25 and MiXCR and kept productive beta chains. All rows with the same CDR3 protein become a single entry with the most common DNA and genes. These V and J calls are TCRdb output, not the study's own analysis. For this sample the table gives around 520,000 distinct CDR3 sequences, of which less than 25% were detected only once. Around 11% of the sample is in the top ten clones.

This clonotype was sampled from a woman aged 25 to 39 with Graves' ophthalmopathy. The chain was built from TRBV4-3 and TRBJ1-1; D gene: possibly TRBD1, on 6 matching bases. The material sequenced was blood. The DNA reads as follows: TGCGCCAGCAGCCACCTACAGGGTGGGGACACTGAAGCTTTCTTT. Protein translation: CASSHLQGGDTEAFF.